Listed here are 27 T cell receptor beta chains from one sample, sequenced in a study of blood T cell repertoires in COVID-19. The assay was immunoSEQ multiplex PCR, and TCRdb's table has in-frame clones only and misses some. Of around 110,000 clones listed, around four fifths are singletons. Sample: peripheral blood. The receptors shown here come from a man aged 25 to 40 with acute or convalescent COVID-19.

The rearrangement links TRBV19 to TRBJ1-5, with a weak D call TRBD1 (6 bases). The CDR3 totals 16 residues. V lost 3 bases, J lost 2 bases, and 14 bases lay in between. CDR1 and CDR2 from the germline V gene are LNHDA and SQIVND (reference sequence). The CDR3 DNA reads TGTGCCAGTAGTATCTGGATCAGGGGCGGCAATCAGCCCCAGCATTTT. This translates into CASSIWIRGGNQPQHF.

This clone was detected a few times. V and J are TRBV5-4 and TRBJ2-1; 7 nucleotides agree with TRBD1. Germline V gene sequence: CDR1 SGHNT, CDR2 YYREEE (reference sequence). V lost 4 bases, J lost 2 bases, and 6 bases stayed unmatched. The CDR3 covers 15 residues. The CDR3 DNA reads as TGTGCCAGCAGCCAATCGGACAGGCCCTACAATGAGCAGTTCTTC. Encoded protein: CASSQSDRPYNEQFF.

This clone was found once. The V and J genes are TRBV21-1 and TRBJ2-7; the D call in the table, TRBD1, was not verified against the DNA. TRBV21-1 is a listed pseudogene. CDR3 size: 15 residues. As DNA, the CDR3 is TGTGCCAGCAGCCCCCACCGACAGGTTACCTACGAGCAGTACGTC. Translation: CASSPHRQVTYEQYV.

The chain recombines TRBV6-5 with TRBJ2-3; 8 bases map to TRBD2. The CDR3 runs 15 residues. Germline trimming cut 5 bases from V and 2 bases from J; bases unmatched to any gene: 6. Germline V gene lookup returns CDR1 MNHEY and CDR2 SVGAGI. CDR3 residues: CASSPRGAYTDTQYF. The CDR3 nucleotides are TGTGCCAGCAGTCCGCGGGGGGCTTACACAGATACGCAGTATTTT.

CDR3 loop: CASSARQDHNYGYTF. The CDR3 DNA reads as TGTGCCAGTAGTGCCCGACAGGATCACAACTATGGCTACACCTTC. V gene TRBV19 combines with J gene TRBJ1-2, with TRBD1 as a possible D gene (6 bases). Germline V gene data show CDR1 as LNHDA and CDR2 as SQIVND (reference sequence). V was shortened by 5 bases and J by 2 bases, with 15 bases between the two germline ends. The CDR3 sequence is 15 residues long.

The chain links TRBV5-4 to TRBJ1-1; TRBD1 is a possible D gene (5 bases). The V gene lost 2 bases and the J gene lost 11 bases, with 16 bases spanning the gap. The CDR3 covers 13 residues. Germline V gene sequence: CDR1 SGHNT, CDR2 YYREEE (reference sequence). The CDR3 sequence: CASSFSGEIRAFF. DNA of the CDR3: TGTGCCAGCAGCTTTTCGGGGGAAATCAGGGCTTTCTTT.

CDR3 nucleotides: TGTGCCAGCAGCGGGACAGGGGTTTTGGTTGAGACCCAGTACTTC. This translates into CASSGTGVLVETQYF. V is TRBV5-8 and J is TRBJ2-5; 10 bases match TRBD1. Germline trimming cut 4 bases from V and 5 bases from J; bases unmatched to any gene: 8. The CDR3 runs 15 residues. The germline CDR1 and CDR2 sequences are SGHTS and YDEGEE. The variable domain in full, with the rest retrieved from reference TRBV5-8 and TRBJ2-5, is EAGVTQSPTHLIKTRGQQATLRCSPISGHTSVYWYQQALGLGLQFLLWYDEGEERNRGNFPPRFSGRQFPNYSSELNVNALELEDSALYLCASSGTGVLVETQYFGPGTRLLVL.

The J gene is TRBJ2-7, the V gene TRBV6-6; 9 nucleotides align to TRBD2. The CDR3 contains 13 residues. V lost 10 bases and J lost 6; bases outside the gene matches: 10. CDR1 is MNHNY, CDR2 SVGAGI, per germline (reference sequence). The CDR3 protein is CATCGGEGSEQYF. The CDR3 DNA is TGTGCCACCTGCGGGGGGGAGGGGTCCGAGCAGTACTTC.

The chain employs TRBV27 and TRBJ1-2; D is uncertain. V lost 6 bases, J lost 7 bases, and 18 bases lay in between. This CDR3 spans 14 amino acids. Germline V gene lookup returns CDR1 MNHEY and CDR2 SMNVEV (reference sequence). For the CDR3, the DNA is TGTGCCAGCAGCCAACGCGGGAGGGCTTCTGGCTACACCTTC. Protein: CASSQRGRASGYTF.

CDR3 sequence: CASSLGLAGPGELFF. The DNA for the CDR3 is TGTGCCAGCAGCTTGGGGCTAGCGGGGCCCGGGGAGCTGTTTTTT. The chain links TRBV5-4 to TRBJ2-2; TRBD2 matches 9 bases. Germline lookup yields CDR1 SGHNT and CDR2 YYREEE (reference sequence). Trimming took 0 bases from V and 6 from J; bases not matched to a gene: 3. This CDR3 has 15 amino acids.

The sample holds a few counts of this clone. The rearrangement joins TRBV10-2 to TRBJ1-1, with D perhaps TRBD1 (5 bases). The CDR3 extends over 18 amino acids. Germline assignment: CDR1 WSHSY and CDR2 SAAADI. Between the trimmed V and J ends, which lost 3 bases and 0 bases, there was a span of 20 bases. CDR3: CASSEPKGFGSMNTEAFF. In DNA form, the CDR3 reads TGCGCCAGCAGTGAACCAAAGGGGTTCGGGTCAATGAACACTGAAGCTTTCTTT.

The chain is built from TRBV5-1 and TRBJ2-7; possibly TRBD1 for D (6 bases). With 4 bases removed from V and 4 bases from J, the gap between germline ends came to 18 bases. This CDR3 has 15 residues. Germline values: CDR1 SGHRS, CDR2 YFSETQ. The CDR3 nucleotides read TGCGCCAGCAGCCCACGCCAGGGGACGAGTTACGAGCAGTACTTC. Its protein is CASSPRQGTSYEQYF.

This sequence joins TRBV3-1 (or the pseudogene TRBV3-2) and TRBJ1-1; 9 bases line up with TRBD1. Germline V gives CDR1 LGHDT, CDR2 YNNKEL (reference sequence). The V and J ends lost 0 bases and 6 bases, in that order; junction bases with no gene match: 8. The CDR3 consists of 16 residues. CDR3 in amino acids: CASSQERDRVYPEAFF. DNA of the CDR3: TGTGCCAGCAGCCAAGAACGGGACAGGGTGTACCCTGAAGCTTTCTTT.

The gene calls are TRBV2 and TRBJ2-1, with D maybe TRBD2 (6 bases). This CDR3 is built from 14 residues. V lost 4 bases, J lost 4 bases, and 11 bases lay in between. The germline gives CDR1 SNHLY, CDR2 FYNNEI. CDR3 sequence: CASSAGRAYNEQFF. The CDR3 nucleotides read TGTGCCAGCAGTGCCGGGAGAGCTTACAATGAGCAGTTCTTC.

The chain combines TRBV11-2 with TRBJ2-7, with 7 positions matching TRBD2. CDR1 is SGHAT and CDR2 is FQNNGV in the germline V gene. Germline trimming cut 4 bases from V and 3 bases from J; bases unmatched to any gene: 6. This CDR3 is 14 amino acids long. Written as DNA, the CDR3 is TGTGCCAGCAGCTCTCTCTGGGGGGGCTACGAGCAGTACTTC. Translating it yields CASSSLWGGYEQYF.

CDR3 in DNA: TGTGCCAGCAGCTTACAGACTGGCACAGATACGCAGTATTTT. The encoded protein is CASSLQTGTDTQYF. The chain is built from TRBV7-3 and TRBJ2-3; D not resolved. Germline V gene data show CDR1 as SGHTA and CDR2 as FQGTGA. The length of the CDR3 is 14 residues. Between the trimmed V and J ends, which lost 2 bases and 1 base, there was a span of 7 bases.

The chain carries TRBV2 and TRBJ2-3; 13 bases align to TRBD2. The trim removed 6 bases at V and 6 bases at J, leaving 6 bases unmatched. The germline CDR1 and CDR2 sequences are SNHLY and FYNNEI. The CDR3 contains 15 residues. As DNA, the CDR3 is TGTGCCAGCAGGGCGGGACTAGCGGGGAGCGATACGCAGTATTTT. Translating gives CASRAGLAGSDTQYF.

The rearrangement uses TRBV15 and TRBJ2-1; tentative D call: TRBD1 (5 bases). Germline-derived CDR1 and CDR2 are LNHNV and YYDKDF (reference sequence). The CDR3 runs to 13 residues. V shed 0 bases and J shed 8 bases, with 8 bases lying between them. This chain's CDR3 is CATSRDIGDEQFF. CDR3 bases: TGTGCCACCAGCAGAGATATAGGGGATGAGCAGTTCTTC.

The chain has TRBV5-1 and TRBJ1-3; D not certain. CDR1 is SGHRS, CDR2 YFSETQ, per germline. Between the trimmed V and J ends, which lost 2 bases and 0 bases, there was a span of 6 bases. This CDR3 spans 14 amino acids. Written as DNA, the CDR3 is TGCGCCAGCAGCTTCGAGTCCTCTGGAAACACCATATATTTT. Protein sequence: CASSFESSGNTIYF.

The V call is TRBV5-6, the J call TRBJ1-1; D uncertain. V dropped 5 bases and J dropped 0 bases, with 5 bases sitting between them. From germline, CDR1 is SGHDT and CDR2 YYEEEE. The CDR3 spans 12 residues. DNA of the CDR3: TGTGCCAGCAGAAAGCTGAACACTGAAGCTTTCTTT. Its protein is CASRKLNTEAFF.

The chain is built from TRBV5-1 and TRBJ2-2; no clear D. In germline, CDR1 is SGHRS, CDR2 YFSETQ. The CDR3 is 15 residues long. The V end lost 3 bases, the J end lost 2 bases, and 11 bases lay between the germline ends. The CDR3 sequence: CASSSAGGNTGELFF. The CDR3 DNA is TGCGCCAGCAGCTCCGCCGGCGGAAACACCGGGGAGCTGTTTTTT.

The chain employs TRBV2 and TRBJ1-1; D uncertain. Germline lookup yields CDR1 SNHLY and CDR2 FYNNEI. The CDR3 has 13 amino acids. V lost 4 bases and J 1 base, leaving 7 bases between the germline ends. Here the CDR3 DNA reads TGTGCCAGCAGTGGGGAGAAGAACACTGAAGCTTTCTTT. Protein sequence: CASSGEKNTEAFF.

This chain connects TRBV5-4 to TRBJ1-2, with D uncertain. CDR3 length: 15 amino acids. Germline values: CDR1 SGHNT, CDR2 YYREEE (reference sequence). The ends were cut back, 4 bases at V and 2 bases at J, with 15 bases in the middle. The CDR3 loop reads CASSGGMTTNYGYTF. The CDR3 nucleotides read TGTGCCAGCAGCGGAGGGATGACGACGAACTATGGCTACACCTTC. Based on the CDR3 plus reference TRBV5-4 and TRBJ1-2, the full variable domain is ETGVTQSPTHLIKTRGQQVTLRCSSQSGHNTVSWYQQALGQGPQFIFQYYREEENGRGNFPPRFSGLQFPNYSSELNVNALELDDSALYLCASSGGMTTNYGYTFGSGTRLTVV.

V is TRBV7-2 and J is TRBJ2-2, with TRBD2 identical over 13 bases. Trimming removed 6 bases from V and 6 bases from J; junction bases left unmatched: 7. The CDR3 consists of 16 residues. The germline CDR1 and CDR2 sequences are SGHTA and FQGNSA. DNA for the CDR3: TGTGCCAGCAGGAGGGGACTAGCGGGAAGGGCCGGGGAGCTGTTTTTT. As protein: CASRRGLAGRAGELFF. The full variable domain, rest sourced from reference TRBV7-2 and TRBJ2-2, is GAGVSQSPSNKVTEKGKDVELRCDPISGHTALYWYRQSLGQGLEFLIYFQGNSAPDKSGLPSDRFSAERTGGSVSTLTIQRTQQEDSAVYLCASRRGLAGRAGELFFGEGSRLTVL.

The genes are TRBV4-3 and TRBJ1-2; no clear D gene. Germline assignment: CDR1 LGHNA and CDR2 YSLEER. Trimming took 5 bases from V and 3 from J, leaving 16 bases between them. CDR3 size: 15 residues. CDR3: CASSTSDATDYGYTF. CDR3 DNA sequence: TGCGCCAGCAGCACCAGCGATGCGACCGACTATGGCTACACCTTC.

The CDR3 coding sequence is TGTGCCAGCAGCTTAGCAGGGGCGTTCGCAGATACGCAGTATTTT. Encoded protein: CASSLAGAFADTQYF. The chain uses TRBV7-2 and TRBJ2-3; D possibly corresponds to TRBD1 (5 bases). The CDR3 runs to 15 residues. Germline assignment: CDR1 SGHTA and CDR2 FQGNSA. With 0 bases removed from V and 4 bases from J, the gap between germline ends came to 11 bases.

This rearrangement joins TRBV6-6 to TRBJ1-6; unclear D gene. Trimming removed 4 bases from V and 5 bases from J, with 9 bases in between. The germline V gene encodes CDR1 MNHNY and CDR2 SVGAGI (reference sequence). The CDR3 runs to 14 residues. The CDR3 here is CASSSTGNNSPLHF. The CDR3 DNA reads TGTGCCAGCAGTTCTACGGGGAATAATTCACCCCTCCACTTT.